This entry lists 20 T cell receptor beta chains sequenced from one sample in a study of shared clonotypes between healthy human individuals. Clones were sequenced by immunoSEQ multiplex PCR, and TCRdb holds only the in-frame ones, with some missing. The sample contains approximately 590,000 clones, less than 97% of which appear only once. Positive CCR7 selection of CD45RO-negative cells yielded the naive CD8 cells, and terminally differentiated effector memory CD45RA+ cells were excluded. Material: naive CD8+ T cells sorted from blood. The origin of the receptors is a woman aged 25-40 years in good health.

The rearrangement links TRBV28 to TRBJ2-7; D perhaps matches TRBD2 (7 bases). Trimming stripped 6 bases from V and 3 bases from J, with 18 bases between. The CDR3 has 15 residues. The germline V gene encodes CDR1 MDHEN and CDR2 SYDVKM. The DNA for the CDR3 is TGTGCCAGCAGCCCGTACGGGGGGCGGATCTACGAGCAGTACTTC. This translates into CASSPYGGRIYEQYF.

This chain joins TRBV28 and TRBJ2-1, with D perhaps given as TRBD1 or TRBD2 (5 bases each). The V and J ends lost 10 bases and 5 bases respectively, with 15 bases between them. Germline lookup yields CDR1 MDHEN and CDR2 SYDVKM. The length of the CDR3 is 13 residues. This chain's CDR3 is CATKLRGHNEQFF. The CDR3 nucleotides read TGTGCCACCAAACTTAGGGGACACAATGAGCAGTTCTTC.

The V and J genes are TRBV4-1 and TRBJ2-5; 8 nucleotides agree with TRBD1. Germline V CDR1 and CDR2: MGHRA, YSYEKL. Trimming cost V 1 base and J 5 bases; bases outside gene matches: 15. The length of the CDR3 is 18 residues. DNA of the CDR3: TGCGCCAGCAGCCAAGGATTTAGCCAGGGGGCTTTTTCGGAGACCCAGTACTTC. Translating gives CASSQGFSQGAFSETQYF.

This clone was seen just once. The rearrangement joins TRBV6-5 to TRBJ1-1; no firm D call. The ends were cut back, 0 bases at V and 7 bases at J, with 15 bases in the middle. There are 15 residues in the CDR3. From germline, CDR1 is MNHEY and CDR2 SVGAGI. The CDR3 DNA reads TGTGCCAGCAGTTACTCCCGCGGACTTTCGTATGAAGCTTTCTTT. It specifies CASSYSRGLSYEAFF.

The chain uses TRBV5-6 and TRBJ2-2; no reliable D call. V lost 3 bases and J 5 bases, leaving 11 bases between the germline ends. Germline V gene lookup returns CDR1 SGHDT and CDR2 YYEEEE. This CDR3 comprises 14 residues. CDR3 protein: CASSYFVGTGELFF. As DNA, the CDR3 is TGTGCCAGCAGCTACTTTGTGGGGACCGGGGAGCTGTTTTTT.

The chain has TRBV4-2 and TRBJ1-3; a weak D match, TRBD1 (5 bases). Trimming took 1 base from V and 3 from J, leaving 19 bases between them. The V gene's germline CDR1 is LGHNA and CDR2 YNFKEQ. The CDR3 contains 18 residues. DNA of the CDR3: TGTGCCAGCAGCCAAGCTCTTGGGGCGGAGCATTTTGGAAACACCATATATTTT. It codes for CASSQALGAEHFGNTIYF.

V gene TRBV7-9 combines with J gene TRBJ1-1; D gene uncertain. The germline V and J ends were trimmed by 4 bases and 1 base, with 13 bases remaining between them. The V gene's germline CDR1 is SEHNR and CDR2 FQNEAQ (reference sequence). The CDR3 consists of 15 residues. The DNA of the CDR3 is TGTGCCAGCAGCTCCGCCTCCGGAAGGAACACTGAAGCTTTCTTT. Amino acids: CASSSASGRNTEAFF.

The chain joins TRBV28 to TRBJ2-2; D might be TRBD2 (6 bases). The CDR3 loop spans 16 amino acids. Trimming pared 7 bases from V and 1 base from J, leaving 16 bases between. Germline V CDR1 and CDR2: MDHEN, SYDVKM. The CDR3 loop is CASTPSVWENTGELFF. The CDR3 DNA is TGTGCCAGCACCCCTAGCGTCTGGGAGAACACCGGGGAGCTGTTTTTT. The full variable domain, in which reference TRBV28 and TRBJ2-2 provide the parts outside the CDR3, is DVKVTQSSRYLVKRTGEKVFLECVQDMDHENMFWYRQDPGLGLRLIYFSYDVKMKEKGDIPEGYSVSREKKERFSLILESASTNQTSMYLCASTPSVWENTGELFFGEGSRLTVL.

The chain links TRBV7-8 to TRBJ1-2; 7 nucleotides match TRBD1. The J segment lost 4 bases and the V segment lost 1 base, leaving 6 bases of the junction unmatched. Germline lookup yields CDR1 SGHVS and CDR2 FQNEAQ. CDR3 size: 15 residues. The CDR3 loop is CASSLDRGGGYGYTF. In DNA form, the CDR3 reads TGTGCCAGCAGCTTAGATAGAGGGGGCGGCTATGGCTACACCTTC.

This chain joins TRBV5-5 and TRBJ2-3, with 7 bases fitting TRBD2. Trimming took 0 bases from V and 1 from J; bases not matched to a gene: 2. CDR1 is SGHKS and CDR2 is YYEKEE in the germline V gene (reference sequence). The CDR3 spans 15 residues. The CDR3 region is CASSLEAGRTDTQYF. For the CDR3, the DNA is TGTGCCAGCAGCTTGGAAGCGGGGCGCACAGATACGCAGTATTTT.

This chain uses TRBV6-5 with TRBJ2-2; D gene ambiguous. In germline, CDR1 is MNHEY, CDR2 SVGAGI. V was cut by 5 bases and J by 6 bases, with 7 bases left in between. The CDR3 sequence is 12 residues long. This CDR3 is CASSPWSGELFF. The CDR3 region has the DNA TGTGCCAGCAGTCCCTGGTCCGGGGAGCTGTTTTTT.

The chain has TRBV28 and TRBJ2-7; 7 bases are a match to TRBD1. The germline gives CDR1 MDHEN, CDR2 SYDVKM. The V segment lost 3 bases and the J segment 2 bases; nucleotides outside the gene matches: 1. The CDR3 spans 13 residues. The CDR3 loop reads CASSFTGAYEQYF. CDR3 nucleotides: TGTGCCAGCAGTTTCACAGGGGCCTACGAGCAGTACTTC.

V gene TRBV21-1 combines with J gene TRBJ2-1; TRBD2, the table's D call, lacks a check against the DNA. TRBV21-1 is marked as a pseudogene. The CDR3 runs 14 residues. The CDR3 region has the DNA TGTGCCAGCAGCAAATCTGAGGACTACAATGAGCAGTTCTTC. Amino acids: CASSKSEDYNEQFF.

V is TRBV28 and J is TRBJ1-4, with a weak D call TRBD1 (5 bases). CDR1 is MDHEN, CDR2 SYDVKM, per germline. Deletions cut 6 bases from V and 2 bases from J, with 19 bases between. The CDR3 sequence is 17 residues long. This CDR3 is CASSLGLLLATNEKLFF. CDR3 coding DNA: TGTGCCAGCAGCTTGGGGCTACTCTTAGCGACTAATGAAAAACTGTTTTTT. Supplemented by reference TRBV28 and TRBJ1-4, the full variable domain reads DVKVTQSSRYLVKRTGEKVFLECVQDMDHENMFWYRQDPGLGLRLIYFSYDVKMKEKGDIPEGYSVSREKKERFSLILESASTNQTSMYLCASSLGLLLATNEKLFFGSGTQLSVL.

This chain joins TRBV19 and TRBJ2-3; weak D call: TRBD2 (6 bases). Germline values: CDR1 LNHDA, CDR2 SQIVND (reference sequence). The CDR3 has 13 amino acids. Trimming left V 6 bases short and J 4 bases short, with 11 bases between. This chain's CDR3 is CASSPGAADTQYF. The CDR3 DNA reads as TGTGCCAGTAGCCCGGGAGCCGCAGATACGCAGTATTTT.

The chain links TRBV13 to TRBJ2-1, with TRBD1 matching 8 bases. Trimming cost V 5 bases and J 5 bases; bases outside gene matches: 5. Per germline, CDR1 PRHDT and CDR2 FYEKMQ (reference sequence). The CDR3 runs 14 residues. In nucleotides, the CDR3 is TGTGCCAGCAGCCCACCGACAGGGGACAATGAGCAGTTCTTC. This sequence encodes CASSPPTGDNEQFF.

V and J are TRBV7-8 and TRBJ1-5; D perhaps matches TRBD1 (5 bases). Germline CDR1 and CDR2: SGHVS and FQNEAQ. CDR3 size: 18 residues. V was cut by 1 base and J by 0 bases, with 16 bases left in between. The CDR3 DNA reads TGTGCCAGCAGCTTAGAAAGGGTCGGCAGGGTTAGCAATCAGCCCCAGCATTTT. This sequence encodes CASSLERVGRVSNQPQHF.

The V call is TRBV16, the J call TRBJ2-3, with D unclear. This CDR3 spans 12 amino acids. CDR1 and CDR2 from the germline V gene are KGHSY and FQNENV. V lost 5 bases and J lost 2, with 5 bases in between. The CDR3: CASSLTTDTQYF. The CDR3 DNA reads as TGTGCCAGCAGCTTAACCACAGATACGCAGTATTTT.

The V call is TRBV6-1, the J call TRBJ1-5, with 7 bases identical to TRBD1. Trimming removed 3 bases from V and 2 bases from J; junction bases left unmatched: 7. The CDR3 has 16 amino acids. Germline V gene data show CDR1 as MNHNS and CDR2 as SASEGT. CDR3 loop: CASSETTGAGNQPQHF. The CDR3 coding sequence is TGTGCCAGCAGTGAGACTACAGGGGCGGGCAATCAGCCCCAGCATTTT.

The chain combines TRBV6-1 with TRBJ1-1, with TRBD1 as a possible D gene (5 bases). CDR3 length: 14 residues. From germline, CDR1 is MNHNS and CDR2 SASEGT. The V gene lost 3 bases and the J gene lost 1 base, with 9 bases spanning the gap. This chain's CDR3 is CASSDNGQNTEAFF. CDR3 DNA: TGTGCCAGCAGTGATAATGGACAGAACACTGAAGCTTTCTTT.